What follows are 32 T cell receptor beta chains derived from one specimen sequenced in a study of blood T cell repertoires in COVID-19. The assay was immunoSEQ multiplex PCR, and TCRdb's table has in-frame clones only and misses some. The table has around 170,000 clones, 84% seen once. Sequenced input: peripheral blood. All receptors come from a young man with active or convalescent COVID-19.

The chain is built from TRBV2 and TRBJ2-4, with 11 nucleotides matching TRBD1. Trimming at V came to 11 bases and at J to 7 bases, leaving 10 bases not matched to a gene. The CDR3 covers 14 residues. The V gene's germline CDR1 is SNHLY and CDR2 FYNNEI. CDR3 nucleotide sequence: TGTGCCGCAGGACAGGGGGCCGGACCCAACATTCAGTACTTC. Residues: CAAGQGAGPNIQYF.

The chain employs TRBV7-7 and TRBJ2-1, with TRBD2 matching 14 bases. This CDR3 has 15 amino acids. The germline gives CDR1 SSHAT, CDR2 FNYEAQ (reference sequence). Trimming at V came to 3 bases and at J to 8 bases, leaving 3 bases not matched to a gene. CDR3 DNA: TGTGCCAGCAGCTTGGGACTAGCGGGGGCCTATGAGCAGTTCTTC. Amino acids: CASSLGLAGAYEQFF.

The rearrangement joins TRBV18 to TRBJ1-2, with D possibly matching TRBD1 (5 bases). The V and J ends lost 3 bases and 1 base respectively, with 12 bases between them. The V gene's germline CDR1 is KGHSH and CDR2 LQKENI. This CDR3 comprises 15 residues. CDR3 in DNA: TGTGCCAGCTCACCGTCCGGGGGGGTTAACTATGGCTACACCTTC. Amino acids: CASSPSGGVNYGYTF. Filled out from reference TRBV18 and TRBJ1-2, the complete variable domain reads NAGVMQNPRHLVRRRGQEARLRCSPMKGHSHVYWYRQLPEEGLKFMVYLQKENIIDESGMPKERFSAEFPKEGPSILRIQQVVRGDSAAYFCASSPSGGVNYGYTFGSGTRLTVV.

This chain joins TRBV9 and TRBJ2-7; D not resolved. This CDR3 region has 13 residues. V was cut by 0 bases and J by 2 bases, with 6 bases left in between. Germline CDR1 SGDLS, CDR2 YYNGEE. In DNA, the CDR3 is TGTGCCAGCAGCGTAGACGGAGCCTACGAGCAGTACTTC. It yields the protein CASSVDGAYEQYF.

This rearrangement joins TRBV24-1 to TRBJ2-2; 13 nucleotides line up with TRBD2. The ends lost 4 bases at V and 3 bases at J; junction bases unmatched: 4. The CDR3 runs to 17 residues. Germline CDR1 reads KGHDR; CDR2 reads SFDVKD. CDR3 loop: CATSELAGGFDTGELFF. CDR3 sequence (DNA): TGTGCCACCAGTGAACTAGCGGGAGGGTTCGACACCGGGGAGCTGTTTTTT.

The CDR3 coding sequence is TGTGCCAGCTCACCACCGGGAGGGGTGGGCAATCAGCCCCAGCATTTT. This codes for CASSPPGGVGNQPQHF. V is TRBV18 and J is TRBJ1-5; weak D call: TRBD1 (5 bases). Germline V gene lookup returns CDR1 KGHSH and CDR2 LQKENI. Trimming removed 0 bases at V and 2 bases at J, with 11 bases between. The CDR3 extends over 16 amino acids.

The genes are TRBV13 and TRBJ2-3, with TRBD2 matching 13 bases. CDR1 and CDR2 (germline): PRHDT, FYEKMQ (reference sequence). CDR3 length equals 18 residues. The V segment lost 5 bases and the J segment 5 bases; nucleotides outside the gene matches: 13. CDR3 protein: CASSPGLAGVSVGDTQYF. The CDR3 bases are TGTGCCAGCAGCCCAGGACTAGCGGGGGTGTCAGTGGGAGATACGCAGTATTTT.

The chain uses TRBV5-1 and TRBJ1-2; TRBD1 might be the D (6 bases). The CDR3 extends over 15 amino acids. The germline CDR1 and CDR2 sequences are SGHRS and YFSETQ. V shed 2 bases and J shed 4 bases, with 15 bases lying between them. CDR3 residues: CASSFRSGGGYGYTF. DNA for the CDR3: TGCGCCAGCAGCTTTCGATCGGGGGGCGGCTATGGCTACACCTTC.

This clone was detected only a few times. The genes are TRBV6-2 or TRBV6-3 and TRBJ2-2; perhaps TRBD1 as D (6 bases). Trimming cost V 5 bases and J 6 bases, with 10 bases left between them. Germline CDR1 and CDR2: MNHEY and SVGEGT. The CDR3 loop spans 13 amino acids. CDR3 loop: CASSTDSPGELFF. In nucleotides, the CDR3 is TGTGCCAGCAGTACGGACAGCCCCGGGGAGCTGTTTTTT.

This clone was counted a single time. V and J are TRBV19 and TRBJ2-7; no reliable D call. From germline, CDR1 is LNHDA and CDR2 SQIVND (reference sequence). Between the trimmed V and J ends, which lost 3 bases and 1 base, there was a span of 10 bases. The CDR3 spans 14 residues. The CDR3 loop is CASSIETSSYEQYF. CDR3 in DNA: TGTGCCAGTAGTATCGAGACATCTTCCTACGAGCAGTACTTC.

The DNA of the CDR3 is TGTGCCAGCAGTTTATCTGGGACAGGAATTTCACCCCTCCACTTT. Amino acids: CASSLSGTGISPLHF. The rearrangement links TRBV27 to TRBJ1-6; 8 positions agree with TRBD1. Unmatched junction bases numbered 4, after V lost 0 bases and J lost 9 bases. CDR1 and CDR2 (germline): MNHEY, SMNVEV (reference sequence). The CDR3 covers 15 residues.

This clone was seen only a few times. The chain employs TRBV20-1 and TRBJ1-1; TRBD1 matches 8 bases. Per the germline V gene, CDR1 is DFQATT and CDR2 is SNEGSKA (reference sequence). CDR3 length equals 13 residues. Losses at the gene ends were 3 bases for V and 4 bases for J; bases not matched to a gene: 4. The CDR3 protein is CSASRTGSTEAFF. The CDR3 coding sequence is TGCAGTGCTAGTAGGACAGGGAGCACTGAAGCTTTCTTT.

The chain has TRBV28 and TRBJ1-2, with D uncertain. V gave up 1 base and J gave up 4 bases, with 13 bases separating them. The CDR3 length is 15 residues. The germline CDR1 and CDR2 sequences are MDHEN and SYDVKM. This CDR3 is CASSLFRGNPYGYTF. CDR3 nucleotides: TGTGCCAGCAGTTTATTTCGGGGAAACCCCTATGGCTACACCTTC.

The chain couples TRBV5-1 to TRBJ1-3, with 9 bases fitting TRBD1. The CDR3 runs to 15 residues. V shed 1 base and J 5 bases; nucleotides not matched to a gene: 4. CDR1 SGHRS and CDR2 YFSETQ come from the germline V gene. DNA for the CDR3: TGCGCCAGCAGCTTGACCGGGACAGGGAGAAACACCATATATTTT. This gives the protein CASSLTGTGRNTIYF. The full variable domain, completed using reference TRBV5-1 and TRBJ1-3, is KAGVTQTPRYLIKTRGQQVTLSCSPISGHRSVSWYQQTPGQGLQFLFEYFSETQRNKGNFPGRFSGRQFSNSRSEMNVSTLELGDSALYLCASSLTGTGRNTIYFGEGSWLTVV.

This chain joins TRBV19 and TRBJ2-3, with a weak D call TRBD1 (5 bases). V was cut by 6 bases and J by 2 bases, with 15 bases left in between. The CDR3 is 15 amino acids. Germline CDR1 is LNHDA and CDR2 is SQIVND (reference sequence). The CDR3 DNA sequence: TGTGCCAGTAGACTTGGGGCAGGGAACACAGATACGCAGTATTTT. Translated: CASRLGAGNTDTQYF.

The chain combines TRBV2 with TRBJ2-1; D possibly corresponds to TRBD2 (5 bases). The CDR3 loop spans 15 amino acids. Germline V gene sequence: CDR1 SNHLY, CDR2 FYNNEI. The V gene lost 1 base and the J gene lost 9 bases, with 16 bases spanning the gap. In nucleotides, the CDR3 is TGTGCCAGCAGTGAAGACAAGGCGGTACGGGGTGAGCAGTTCTTC. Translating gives CASSEDKAVRGEQFF.

The CDR3 sequence: CASSYREKAYNEQFF. The DNA of the CDR3 is TGTGCCAGCAGCTATCGGGAGAAGGCCTACAATGAGCAGTTCTTC. The chain has TRBV13 and TRBJ2-1; tentatively, D is TRBD2 (6 bases). Germline values: CDR1 PRHDT, CDR2 FYEKMQ (reference sequence). Trimming took off 4 bases at V and 2 bases at J, with 12 bases between the two ends. The CDR3 is 15 amino acids.

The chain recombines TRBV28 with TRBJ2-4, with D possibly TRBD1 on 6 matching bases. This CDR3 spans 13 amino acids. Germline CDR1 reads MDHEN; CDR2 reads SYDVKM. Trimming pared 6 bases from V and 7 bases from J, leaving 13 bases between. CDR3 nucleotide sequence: TGTGCCAGCAGGTCCCACCAGGGGAACATTCAGTACTTC. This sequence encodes CASRSHQGNIQYF.

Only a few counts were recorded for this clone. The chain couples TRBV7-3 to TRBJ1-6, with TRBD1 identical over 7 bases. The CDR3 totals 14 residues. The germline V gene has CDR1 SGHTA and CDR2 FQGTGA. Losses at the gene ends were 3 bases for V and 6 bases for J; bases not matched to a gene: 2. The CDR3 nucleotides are TGTGCCAGCAGCTTCGGACAGGCTAATTCACCCCTCCACTTT. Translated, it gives CASSFGQANSPLHF.

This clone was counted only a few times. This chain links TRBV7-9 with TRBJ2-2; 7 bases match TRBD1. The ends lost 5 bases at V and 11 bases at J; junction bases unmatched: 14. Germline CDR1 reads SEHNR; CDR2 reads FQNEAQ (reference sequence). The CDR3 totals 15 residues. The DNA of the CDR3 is TGTGCCAGCAGCCAAGATCAGGGGGTGATTGGAGAGCTGTTTTTT. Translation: CASSQDQGVIGELFF.

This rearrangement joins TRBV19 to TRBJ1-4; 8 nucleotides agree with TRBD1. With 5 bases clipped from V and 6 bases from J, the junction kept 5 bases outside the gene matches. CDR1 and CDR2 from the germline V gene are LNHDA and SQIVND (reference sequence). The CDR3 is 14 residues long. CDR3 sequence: CASSDRGGDEKLFF. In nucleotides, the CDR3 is TGTGCCAGTAGTGACAGGGGTGGGGATGAAAAACTGTTTTTT. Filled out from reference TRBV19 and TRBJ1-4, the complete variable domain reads DGGITQSPKYLFRKEGQNVTLSCEQNLNHDAMYWYRQDPGQGLRLIYYSQIVNDFQKGDIAEGYSVSREKKESFPLTVTSAQKNPTAFYLCASSDRGGDEKLFFGSGTQLSVL.

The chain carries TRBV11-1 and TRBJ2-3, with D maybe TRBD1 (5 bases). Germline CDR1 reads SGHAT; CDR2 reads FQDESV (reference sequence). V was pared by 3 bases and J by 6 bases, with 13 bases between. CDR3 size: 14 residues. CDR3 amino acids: CASSFVQGSDTQYF. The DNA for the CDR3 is TGTGCCAGCAGCTTCGTTCAGGGATCCGATACGCAGTATTTT. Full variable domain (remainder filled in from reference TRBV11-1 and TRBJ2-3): EAEVAQSPRYKITEKSQAVAFWCDPISGHATLYWYRQILGQGPELLVQFQDESVVDDSQLPKDRFSAERLKGVDSTLKIQPAELGDSAMYLCASSFVQGSDTQYFGPGTRLTVL.

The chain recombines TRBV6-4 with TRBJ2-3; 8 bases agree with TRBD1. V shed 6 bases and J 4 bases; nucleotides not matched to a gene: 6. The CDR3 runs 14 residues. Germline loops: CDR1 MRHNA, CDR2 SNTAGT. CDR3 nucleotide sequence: TGTGCCAGCAGGATAGACAGGGGTGCAGATACGCAGTATTTT. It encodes CASRIDRGADTQYF.

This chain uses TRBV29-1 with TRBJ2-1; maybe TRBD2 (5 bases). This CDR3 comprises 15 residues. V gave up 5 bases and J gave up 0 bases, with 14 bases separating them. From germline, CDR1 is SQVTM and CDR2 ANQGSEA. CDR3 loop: CSVTDPRGSYNEQFF. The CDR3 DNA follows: TGCAGCGTTACTGACCCCCGGGGCTCCTACAATGAGCAGTTCTTC.

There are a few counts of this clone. CDR3 residues: CASRDTGPPRPQHF. Here the CDR3 DNA reads TGTGCCAGCAGGGACACCGGGCCCCCCCGGCCCCAGCATTTT. The chain combines TRBV28 with TRBJ1-5, with a possible D match to TRBD1 (5 bases). Trimming removed 6 bases at V and 9 bases at J, with 18 bases between. The V gene's germline CDR1 is MDHEN and CDR2 SYDVKM. The CDR3 is 14 amino acids.

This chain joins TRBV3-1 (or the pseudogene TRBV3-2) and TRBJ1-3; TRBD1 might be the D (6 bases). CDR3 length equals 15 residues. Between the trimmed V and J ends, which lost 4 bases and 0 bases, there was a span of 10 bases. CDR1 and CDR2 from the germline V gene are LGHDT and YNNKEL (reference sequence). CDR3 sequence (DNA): TGTGCCAGCAGCCTTACAGGGACCTCTGGAAACACCATATATTTT. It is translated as CASSLTGTSGNTIYF.

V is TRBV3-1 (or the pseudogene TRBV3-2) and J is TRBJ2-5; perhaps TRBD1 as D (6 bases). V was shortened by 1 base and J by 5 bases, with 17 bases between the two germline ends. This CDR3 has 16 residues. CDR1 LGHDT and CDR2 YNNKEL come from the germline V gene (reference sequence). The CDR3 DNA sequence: TGTGCCAGCAGCCAAGGAAGCCCGGACAGTATGGAGACCCAGTACTTC. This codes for CASSQGSPDSMETQYF.

CDR3 sequence: CASSGERQYF. The CDR3, as DNA: TGCGCCAGCAGCGGGGAGAGGCAGTATTTT. The chain has TRBV5-1 and TRBJ2-3, with a possible D match to TRBD2 (5 bases). Trimming cost V 4 bases and J 11 bases, with 8 bases left between them. Germline-derived CDR1 and CDR2 are SGHRS and YFSETQ. This CDR3 contains 10 residues.

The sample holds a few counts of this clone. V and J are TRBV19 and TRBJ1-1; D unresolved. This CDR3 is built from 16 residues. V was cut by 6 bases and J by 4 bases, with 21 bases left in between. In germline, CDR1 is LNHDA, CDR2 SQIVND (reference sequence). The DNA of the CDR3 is TGTGCCAGTAGCAACGGACGAGGGAGCGCGGGCACTGAAGCTTTCTTT. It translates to CASSNGRGSAGTEAFF.

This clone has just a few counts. The CDR3 loop reads CASSQQGIHQPQHF. CDR3 sequence (DNA): TGTGCCAGCAGCCAACAGGGGATTCATCAGCCCCAGCATTTT. V gene TRBV7-9 combines with J gene TRBJ1-5, with TRBD1 matching over 7 bases. V trimming: 5 bases; J trimming: 5 bases; junction bases outside the gene matches: 6. Germline V lookup: CDR1 SEHNR, CDR2 FQNEAQ (reference sequence). The CDR3 is 14 residues long.

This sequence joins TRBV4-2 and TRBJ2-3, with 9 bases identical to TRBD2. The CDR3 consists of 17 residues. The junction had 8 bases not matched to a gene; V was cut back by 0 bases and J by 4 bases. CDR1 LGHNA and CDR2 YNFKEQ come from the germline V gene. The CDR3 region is CASSQDLVRGGPDTQYF. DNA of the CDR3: TGTGCCAGCAGCCAAGATCTAGTGCGGGGGGGCCCAGATACGCAGTATTTT.

CDR3 sequence (DNA): TGTGCCAGCAGATTTGGACAGGGGAACTATGGCTACACCTTC. Its protein product is CASRFGQGNYGYTF. V is TRBV6-5 and J is TRBJ1-2; 9 nucleotides match TRBD1. The germline gives CDR1 MNHEY, CDR2 SVGAGI. CDR3 length: 14 amino acids. J gave up 2 bases and V 6 bases, and 4 bases lay outside the gene matches.